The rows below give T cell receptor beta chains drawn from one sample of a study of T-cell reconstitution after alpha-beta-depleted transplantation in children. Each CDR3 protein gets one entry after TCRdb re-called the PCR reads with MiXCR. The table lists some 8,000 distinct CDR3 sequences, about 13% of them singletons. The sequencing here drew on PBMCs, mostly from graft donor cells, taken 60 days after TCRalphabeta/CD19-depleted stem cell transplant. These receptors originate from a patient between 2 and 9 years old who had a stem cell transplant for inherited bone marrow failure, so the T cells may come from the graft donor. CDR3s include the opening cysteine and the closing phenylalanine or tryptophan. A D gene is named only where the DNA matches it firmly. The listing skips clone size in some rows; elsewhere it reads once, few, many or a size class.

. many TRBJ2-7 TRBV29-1 TGCAGCGTTGGCAGGGGGGCCCCCTACGAGCAGTACTTC CSVGRGAPYEQYF
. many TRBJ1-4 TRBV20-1 TGCAGTGCTACTGCAACTAATGAAAAACTGTTTTTT CSATATNEKLFF
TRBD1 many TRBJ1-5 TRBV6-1 TGTGCCAGCAGTGAGGCAGGGGGCCCATATAGCAATCAGCCCCAGCATTTT CASSEAGGPYSNQPQHF
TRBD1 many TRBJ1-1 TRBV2 TGTGCCAGCAGGGGCAGGGGGGGCGCTGAAGCTTTCTTT CASRGRGGAEAFF
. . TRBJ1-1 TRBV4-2 TGTGCCAGCGTTCCGGGGCTCGGGGGCGCTGAAGCTTTCTTT CASVPGLGGAEAFF
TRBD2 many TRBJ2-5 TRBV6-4 TGTGCCAGCAGTGGACCAGCGGGAGGGCGCCAAGAGACCCAGTACTTC CASSGPAGGRQETQYF
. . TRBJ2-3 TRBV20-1 TGCAGTGCCGAAAGGACGGAGACTAGCACAGATACGCAGTATTTT CSAERTETSTDTQYF
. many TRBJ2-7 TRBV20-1 TGCAGTGTCAGGGGAAGAGTCTACGAGCAGTACTTC CSVRGRVYEQYF
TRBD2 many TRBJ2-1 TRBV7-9 TGTGCCAGCAGCTTAGTTTCGGGAGGCTCCTACAATGAGCAGTTCTTC CASSLVSGGSYNEQFF
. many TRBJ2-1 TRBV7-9 TGTGCCAGCTGGGAAGGGGATGAGCAGTTCTTC CASWEGDEQFF
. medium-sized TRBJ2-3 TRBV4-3 TGCGCCAGCAGCCAAGACCCCCGGAAGGCAGATACGCAGTATTTT CASSQDPRKADTQYF
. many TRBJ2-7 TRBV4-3 TGCGCCAGCAGCCCCCTTGCCCCTGCCCGCGGGTCCGGTCCGTCAGACGAGCAGTACTTC CASSPLAPARGSGPSDEQYF
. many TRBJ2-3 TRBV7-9 TGTGCCAGCAGCAAGACTAGTTCATGGGATACGCAGTATTTT CASSKTSSWDTQYF
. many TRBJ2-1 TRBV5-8 TGTGCCAGCAGCCCGATAGGTGAGCAGTTCTTC CASSPIGEQFF
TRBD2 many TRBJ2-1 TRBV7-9 TGTGCCAGCAGCTTTAGCGGGGGGGCTAGGTTCGAGCAGTTCTTC CASSFSGGARFEQFF
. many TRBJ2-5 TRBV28 TGTGCCAGCAGTCCAGCAGGGCGGGGAGAGACCCAGTACTTC CASSPAGRGETQYF
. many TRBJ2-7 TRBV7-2 TGTGCCAGCAGCTTCCCTCCTGGCAGGGTTAAACACGAGCAGTACTTC CASSFPPGRVKHEQYF
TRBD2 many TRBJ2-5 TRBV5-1 TGCGCCAGCAGCTTTGGGACTAGCGGGAGTTGGGAGACCCAGTACTTC CASSFGTSGSWETQYF
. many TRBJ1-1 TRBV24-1 TGTGCCACCAGGGCAGGTACAGGGAACACTGAAGCTTTCTTT CATRAGTGNTEAFF
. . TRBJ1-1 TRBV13 TGTGCCAGCAGCTGGTACACTGAAGCTTTCTTT CASSWYTEAFF
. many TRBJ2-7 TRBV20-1 TGCAGTACTCGGGGTTCGGGGCCTGGGCGGGAATCTCTCGGCGAGCAGTACTTC CSTRGSGPGRESLGEQYF
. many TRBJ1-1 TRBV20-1 TGCAGTACTGGACTCCGGGACACTGAAGCTTTCTTT CSTGLRDTEAFF
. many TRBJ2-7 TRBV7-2 TGTGCCAGCAGCTTAGGCGCCAGGAACGAGCAGTACTTC CASSLGARNEQYF
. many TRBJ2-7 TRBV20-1 TGCAGTGCTCTATCGCCGGGACTTTACTACGAGCAGTACTTC CSALSPGLYYEQYF
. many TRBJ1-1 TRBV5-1 TGCGCCAGCAGCTTTGACAGGAACACTGAAGCTTTCTTT CASSFDRNTEAFF
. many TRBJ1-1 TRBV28 TGTGCCAGCAGTTTATGGGGGCTCACTGAAGCTTTCTTT CASSLWGLTEAFF